Listed below are T cell receptor beta chains from one sample, sequenced in a study of tumor-infiltrating lymphocytes in primary liver carcinoma. Each CDR3 protein gets one entry after TCRdb re-called the multiplex PCR reads with MiXCR. The sample lists about 190,000 distinct CDR3 sequences, about 85% occurring once. The sequencing input was tumor tissue from primary liver carcinoma. The receptors stem from a man in his forties with primary liver carcinoma and hepatitis B virus infection. Each CDR3 is given with its conserved first and last residue. The D gene is left open where the match is weak. Size is stated for part of the rows, as once, few or many counts, or as a class when the clone is expanded.

>TRBV13|TRBD1|.|TRBJ1-6
TGTGCCAGCAGCTCACCCGGGGACAGAAGCAATTCACCCCTCCACTTT
CASSSPGDRSNSPLHF
>TRBV5-1|TRBD2|.|TRBJ2-1
TGCGCCAGCAGCTTGGGGGGGACTAGCGGGACCCCTAGTCGCTACAATGAGCAGTTCTTC
CASSLGGTSGTPSRYNEQFF
>TRBV10-2|.|.|TRBJ2-2
TGCGTCGGCAGTGGACGAAGAGGGAGTGGGGAGCTGTTTTTT
CVGSGRRGSGELFF
>TRBV28|TRBD2|many|TRBJ2-5
TGTGCCAGCAGTTCAGGATTGACTAGCGGGTACCAAGAGACCCAGTACTTC
CASSSGLTSGYQETQYF
>TRBV4-3|.|.|TRBJ2-4
TGCGCCATCAGCCAAGATGGTAGCCTAGCCAAAAACATTCAGTACTTT
CAISQDGSLAKNIQYF
>TRBV11-3|.|.|TRBJ2-1
TGTGCCAGCTACTTAAACACCAATGAGCAGTTCTTC
CASYLNTNEQFF
>TRBV5-1|.|.|TRBJ2-7
TGCGCCAGCAGCACATCCGAGGGGCTGTCCTACGAGCAGTACTTC
CASSTSEGLSYEQYF
>TRBV6-2/TRBV6-3|.|once|TRBJ2-3
TGTGCCAGCAGTTCGCCCCGGGAATACGAAGCGCAGTATTTT
CASSSPREYEAQYF
>TRBV12-3/TRBV12-4|.|.|TRBJ1-3
TGTGCCAGCAGGAGGGGTTATGGAAACATCATATATTTT
CASRRGYGNIIYF
>TRBV29-1|.|.|TRBJ1-5
TGCAGCGTTGGGGGAGACAATCAGCCCCATCATTTT
CSVGGDNQPHHF
>TRBV6-1|.|.|TRBJ1-1
TGTGCCTGCAGTCCTACAGGGTACACTGAAGCATTCTTT
CACSPTGYTEAFF
>TRBV6-2/TRBV6-3|.|.|TRBJ2-7
TGTCCCAGCAGTTACGTGGCACCCTACGAGCAGTACTTC
CPSSYVAPYEQYF
>TRBV11-2|TRBD1|.|TRBJ1-4
TGTGCCAGCAGCTTAGACTCGACAGGGGTTGTGAAACTGTTTTTT
CASSLDSTGVVKLFF
>TRBV29-1|.|.|TRBJ2-1
TGCAGCGCCACCCCCCTGTCCTACAATGAGCAGTTCTTC
CSATPLSYNEQFF
>TRBV6-2/TRBV6-3|TRBD2|.|TRBJ2-5
TGTGCCAGCAGTGAAAGGACTACCGGGAGGACCGAAATAACCCAGTACTTC
CASSERTTGRTEITQYF
>TRBV5-6|.|.|TRBJ1-6
TGTACCAGCAGCCCAATGACTCCAGTGAATTCACCCCTCAACTTT
CTSSPMTPVNSPLNF
>TRBV12-3/TRBV12-4|.|once|TRBJ1-1
TGTGCCAGCACTTCGACAGACAGGAACACAGAAGCTTTCTTT
CASTSTDRNTEAFF
>TRBV11-2|.|.|TRBJ2-6
TGTGCCACCCAACGGCCGCGCTCTGGGGCCAACGTCCAGAGTTTC
CATQRPRSGANVQSF
>TRBV5-6|.|.|TRBJ2-7
TGTACCAGAAGCTTTCGGTCACGGAACTACGAGCAGAATTTC
CTRSFRSRNYEQNF
>TRBV29-1|.|.|TRBJ2-1
TGCAGCGTTGATCAGCGGGTCTACGATGAGCAGATCTTC
CSVDQRVYDEQIF
>TRBV5-4|.|.|TRBJ2-2
TGTGACAGTAGCTTTGATGAGCGCACCGGGGAGCTGTTCTTT
CDSSFDERTGELFF
>TRBV11-1|.|once|TRBJ2-4
TGTGCCAGTAGCTTTCTCGGGGCTAGCGTGACCAAAAACATTCAGTACTTC
CASSFLGASVTKNIQYF
>TRBV10-3|.|once|TRBJ2-1
TGTGCCATGAGACGTGACTTGAACTCCTACAATGAGCAGTTCTTC
CAMRRDLNSYNEQFF
>TRBV5-1|TRBD2|many|TRBJ2-5
TGCGCCAGCAGTCCGGATAGCGGGAGTCAAGAGACCCAGTACTTC
CASSPDSGSQETQYF
>TRBV11-2|TRBD2|.|TRBJ2-3
TGTGCCAGCAGCTTAGATCCCGGGGAGACTAGCATAGATACGCAGTTTTTT
CASSLDPGETSIDTQFF
>TRBV12-3/TRBV12-4|.|.|TRBJ2-7
TGTGGTAGCAGTTTGTCGGGTATCTACGAGCAGTACTTC
CGSSLSGIYEQYF
>TRBV5-1|.|many|TRBJ2-1
TGCGCCAGCAGCTTGGATGCGGGCGCGGTGGGAGCCGAGCAGTTCTTC
CASSLDAGAVGAEQFF
>TRBV13|TRBD2|once|TRBJ2-2
TGTGCCGGCAGCTTGACTAGCGGGAGGGCCGGGGTGCTGTTTTTT
CAGSLTSGRAGVLFF
>TRBV29-1|.|.|TRBJ1-5
TGCAGCGTCACCGAAGGACATACTGATCAGCCCCAGCATTTT
CSVTEGHTDQPQHF
>TRBV11-3|.|few|TRBJ2-1
TGTGCCAGTAGCTTAGGCGTCTCGAACAATGAATGGTTCTTC
CASSLGVSNNEWFF
>TRBV12-3/TRBV12-4|TRBD2|.|TRBJ2-7
TGTGCCAGCAGTGCGGGACTAGCGGGCTACAATCAGCAGTACTTC
CASSAGLAGYNQQYF
>TRBV6-5|TRBD2|many|TRBJ2-1
TGTGCCAGCAGTTACCGACTAGCGGGAGGAAGTGAGCAGTTCTTC
CASSYRLAGGSEQFF
>TRBV4-3|.|.|TRBJ2-6
TGCGCCAGCAACCAAGATCATGGGAAGTGGGGGGCCTTCGGGGCCAGCGTCCTGACTTTC
CASNQDHGKWGAFGASVLTF
>TRBV4-1|TRBD1|many|TRBJ2-1
TGCGCCAGCAGCCAAATGGGACAGGAGCAGTTCTTC
CASSQMGQEQFF
>TRBV4-2|TRBD2|.|TRBJ2-1
TGTGCCAGCAGGCAAGTGACTAGCGAGTACGATGAGCAGTTCTTC
CASRQVTSEYDEQFF
>TRBV29-1|.|once|TRBJ2-5
TGCATCGCCCCACGAGGACGGGGAGAGACCCAGTACTTC
CIAPRGRGETQYF
>TRBV11-3|.|.|TRBJ2-1
TGTGCCAGCAGCTTAGGCGTACCGGGACTCCTAAACAATGAGCAGTTCTTC
CASSLGVPGLLNNEQFF
>TRBV12-3/TRBV12-4|.|.|TRBJ2-5
TGTGCCAAGAGTTCCAACAGGGAACAAGAGAGCCAGTACTTC
CAKSSNREQESQYF
>TRBV10-2|TRBD2|once|TRBJ2-5
TGTGCCAGCAGTGAGGATGGAGCGGGAGACTTGGAGACCCAGTACTTC
CASSEDGAGDLETQYF
>TRBV11-2|.|.|TRBJ2-1
TGTGTCAGCAGCACCCGACAGCTGGGCTATGAGCAGTTCTTC
CVSSTRQLGYEQFF
>TRBV13|TRBD1|many|TRBJ1-6
TGTGCCAGCAGCTCACCCGGGGACAGAGGCGATTCACCCCTCCACTTT
CASSSPGDRGDSPLHF
>TRBV11-3|.|.|TRBJ2-1
TGTGCCAGCAGCTTAGGGGTCAACAATTATGAGCAGTTCTTC
CASSLGVNNYEQFF
>TRBV6-2/TRBV6-3|.|.|TRBJ2-3
TGTGCCAGCAGTTTGGCACTAGTGAATACGCAGTACTTT
CASSLALVNTQYF
>TRBV29-1|.|.|TRBJ1-1
TGCAGTGTTGAACCAAGGCAGGAGGCTGTAGCTTTCTTT
CSVEPRQEAVAFF
>TRBV29-1|TRBD1|.|TRBJ1-2
TGCAGCGTTGATCGACAGGGGCATGACTATACCTTC
CSVDRQGHDYTF
>TRBV4-3|.|.|TRBJ1-6
TGCGCCAGCAGCCAAGATCGCCAAGGGCAGGCGTCGTCCTATATTTCACCCCTCCACTTT
CASSQDRQGQASSYISPLHF
>TRBV11-2|.|.|TRBJ2-5
TGTGCCAGCAGCTTAAGCTGGGGACAAGAGACCCAATACTTC
CASSLSWGQETQYF
>TRBV29-1|.|.|TRBJ1-1
TGCAGCGTTGCTCCTGGTTGGGCAACGAACACTGAAGCTTTCTTT
CSVAPGWATNTEAFF
>TRBV29-1|.|.|TRBJ2-7
TGTTGCGTTGTGGACGCACCCGGCGAGCAGTACTTC
CCVVDAPGEQYF
>TRBV7-9|TRBD1|.|TRBJ2-7
TGTGCCAGCAGCCAGGGACAGAGCGACCACTACTTC
CASSQGQSDHYF
>TRBV4-2|TRBD1|few|TRBJ2-5
TGTGTCAGCAGTCAAGACGGGACAGGGGGCCAAGAGACTCAGTACTTC
CVSSQDGTGGQETQYF
>TRBV29-1|.|.|TRBJ1-2
TGCAGTGTTTCACTTGACGGGTACTACTATGGCTACGCCTTC
CSVSLDGYYYGYAF
>TRBV5-1|.|.|TRBJ2-1
TGCTCCAGCCGAACTAGCAGGAGAGGGAATGAGCAGTTCTTC
CSSRTSRRGNEQFF
>TRBV6-5|TRBD1|.|TRBJ2-7
TGTGTCAGCAGGGGGACATGCAAGTACGAGCAGTACTTC
CVSRGTCKYEQYF
>TRBV12-3/TRBV12-4|.|.|TRBJ1-2
TGTGCCATCGGACAAGGGGTCCATGCCCACACCTTC
CAIGQGVHAHTF
>TRBV14|.|once|TRBJ1-1
TGTGCCAGCATCCTGACCAGGAACATTGAAGCTTTCTTT
CASILTRNIEAFF
>TRBV7-8|.|.|TRBJ2-7
TGTACCAGCAGCTTGACTCCCGACTACGAGCAGTACTTC
CTSSLTPDYEQYF